Below, 17 T cell receptor beta chains from the same sample are listed, as sequenced in a study of neoadjuvant anti-PD-1 for oral cavity cancer. This table comes from immunoSEQ multiplex PCR, and its TCRdb copy is limited to in-frame clones, with some not included. The data contain under 10,000 clones, approximately 60% of them singletons. Sequenced material: tumor tissue, taken before nivolumab (anti-PD-1) treatment. Receptors originate from a person between 40 and 80 years old with oral cavity squamous cell carcinoma.

V and J are TRBV10-3 and TRBJ1-5; D is undetermined. Germline values: CDR1 ENHRY, CDR2 SYGVKD. V dropped 0 bases and J dropped 6 bases, with 9 bases sitting between them. This CDR3 has 14 amino acids. The CDR3 sequence: CAISESVLGQPQHF. The CDR3 region has the DNA TGTGCCATCAGTGAGTCGGTTTTGGGTCAGCCCCAGCATTTT.

The genes are TRBV6-6 and TRBJ1-1; D ambiguous. The length of the CDR3 is 12 residues. Looked up from germline, CDR1 is MNHNY and CDR2 is SVGAGI (reference sequence). The germline V and J ends were trimmed by 5 bases and 4 bases, with 8 bases remaining between them. As DNA, the CDR3 is TGTGCCAGCAGTCCCATGGTCACTGAAGCTTTCTTT. Its translation: CASSPMVTEAFF.

The J gene is TRBJ2-3, the V gene TRBV11-2, with 8 bases lining up with TRBD1. Germline V gives CDR1 SGHAT, CDR2 FQNNGV. This CDR3 has 16 amino acids. J lost 0 bases, V lost 3 bases, and 5 bases had no gene match. CDR3 in DNA: TGTGCCAGCAGCTTCCAGGGGGCCCTAAGCACAGATACGCAGTATTTT. Residues: CASSFQGALSTDTQYF.

This clone turned up a few times. V is TRBV5-1 and J is TRBJ2-2, with TRBD2 identical over 9 bases. Germline V gives CDR1 SGHRS, CDR2 YFSETQ. J lost 5 bases, V lost 2 bases, and 7 bases had no gene match. This CDR3 is built from 16 residues. The CDR3 DNA reads TGCGCCAGCAGCTTAGTAGCGGGAGTTTGGACCGGGGAGCTGTTTTTT. Translating it yields CASSLVAGVWTGELFF.

The chain has TRBV5-1 and TRBJ1-4; 7 nucleotides match TRBD1. V lost 0 bases, J lost 0 bases, and 2 bases stayed unmatched. The germline V gene has CDR1 SGHRS and CDR2 YFSETQ. The CDR3 runs 16 residues. The CDR3 region is CASSLEGATTNEKLFF. For the CDR3, the DNA is TGCGCCAGCAGCTTGGAGGGGGCTACAACTAATGAAAAACTGTTTTTT.

The chain recombines TRBV5-5 with TRBJ2-7; maybe TRBD1 (6 bases). Germline V gives CDR1 SGHKS, CDR2 YYEKEE (reference sequence). The CDR3 has 14 amino acids. The ends were cut back, 4 bases at V and 6 bases at J, with 17 bases in the middle. The CDR3 reads CASSVYRAPLEQYF. The CDR3, as DNA: TGTGCCAGCAGCGTCTACAGGGCACCACTCGAGCAGTACTTC.

The chain recombines TRBV2 with TRBJ2-7, with D uncertain. The CDR3 is 13 residues long. Germline V gives CDR1 SNHLY, CDR2 FYNNEI. Deletions cut 10 bases from V and 0 bases from J, with 13 bases between. CDR3: CATTQADSYEQYF. DNA of the CDR3: TGTGCCACCACGCAGGCGGACTCCTACGAGCAGTACTTC.

The J gene is TRBJ1-3, the V gene TRBV25-1, with D perhaps TRBD1 (5 bases). Trimming shortened V by 5 bases and J by 2 bases, and 16 bases separated the two germline ends. Germline V lookup: CDR1 MGHDK, CDR2 SYGVNS. The CDR3 contains 16 residues. The CDR3 here is CASSTNRLFAGNTIYF. The CDR3 bases are TGTGCCAGCAGTACTAACAGGTTATTCGCTGGAAACACCATATATTTT.

This clone occurred a few times. The chain is built from TRBV7-9 and TRBJ1-5, with a tentative D call TRBD1 (5 bases). The length of the CDR3 is 14 residues. The germline gives CDR1 SEHNR, CDR2 FQNEAQ (reference sequence). The V gene lost 1 base and the J gene lost 6 bases, with 10 bases spanning the gap. The CDR3 nucleotides read TGTGCCAGCAGCTTAGGCAGGGACGGTCAGCCCCAGCATTTT. It codes for CASSLGRDGQPQHF.

The chain carries TRBV9 and TRBJ1-4; 9 bases are shared with TRBD1. In germline, CDR1 is SGDLS, CDR2 YYNGEE. After removal of 3 bases from V and 6 bases from J, the junction contained 12 bases not matched to a gene. This CDR3 has 17 amino acids. CDR3 protein: CASSDTTTGGEDEKLFF. Here the CDR3 DNA reads TGTGCCAGCAGCGACACTACAACAGGGGGCGAGGATGAAAAACTGTTTTTT.

The genes are TRBV9 and TRBJ2-4; 8 bases map to TRBD2. V gave up 4 bases and J gave up 8 bases; unmatched junction bases: 11. This CDR3 has 15 amino acids. Germline lookup yields CDR1 SGDLS and CDR2 YYNGEE. The CDR3 sequence is CASSLAGAPGDIQYF. The CDR3 nucleotides read TGTGCCAGCAGCCTAGCGGGTGCGCCCGGGGACATTCAGTACTTC.

This clone was observed a few times. This chain uses TRBV10-3 with TRBJ1-2; 7 positions match TRBD1. CDR1 and CDR2 (germline): ENHRY, SYGVKD. V shed 4 bases and J 6 bases; nucleotides not matched to a gene: 5. This CDR3 contains 13 residues. The CDR3 region has the DNA TGTGCCATCAGTGTAGGACAGGAGGATGGCTACACCTTC. Its translation is CAISVGQEDGYTF.

The gene calls are TRBV28 and TRBJ1-2, with TRBD1 as a possible D gene (6 bases). The V gene's germline CDR1 is MDHEN and CDR2 SYDVKM. V was clipped by 2 bases and J by 4 bases, with 23 bases between them. CDR3 length: 18 residues. The CDR3, as DNA: TGTGCCAGCAGTTTAACGGGGGGCCATCGATTTGGCCGCTATGGCTACACCTTC. Its translation: CASSLTGGHRFGRYGYTF.

The rearrangement links TRBV4-2 to TRBJ1-2; the D gene is possibly TRBD1 (5 bases). The length of the CDR3 is 19 residues. Trimming removed 0 bases from V and 3 bases from J, with 23 bases in between. Germline loops: CDR1 LGHNA, CDR2 YNFKEQ. This chain's CDR3 is CASSQDAQGLVSQHYGYTF. CDR3 nucleotide sequence: TGTGCCAGCAGCCAAGATGCGCAGGGACTCGTAAGTCAGCACTATGGCTACACCTTC.

The chain recombines TRBV28 with TRBJ2-5, with D possibly matching TRBD1 (6 bases). CDR1 is MDHEN, CDR2 SYDVKM, per germline. The CDR3 consists of 14 residues. V was pared by 7 bases and J by 5 bases, with 17 bases between. In nucleotides, the CDR3 is TGTGCCAGCACCCCTCCCAGGGGTTGGGAGACCCAGTACTTC. Its protein is CASTPPRGWETQYF.

This clone was recorded a few times. The rearrangement uses TRBV27 and TRBJ2-7, with 8 bases matching TRBD1. Germline loops: CDR1 MNHEY, CDR2 SMNVEV (reference sequence). The CDR3 is 14 amino acids. The trim removed 5 bases at V and 6 bases at J, leaving 9 bases unmatched. The CDR3 is CASSPGTGFREQYF. CDR3 sequence (DNA): TGTGCCAGCAGTCCCGGGACAGGATTTCGCGAGCAGTACTTC.

The chain links TRBV28 to TRBJ1-2, with D perhaps TRBD1 (6 bases). Trimming removed 3 bases at V and 0 bases at J, with 8 bases between. Germline V gives CDR1 MDHEN, CDR2 SYDVKM. This CDR3 contains 14 residues. The CDR3, as DNA: TGTGCCAGCAGTTTTGGGGGCTCTAACTATGGCTACACCTTC. It specifies CASSFGGSNYGYTF.